This T cell receptor beta chain stems from a study of blood T cell repertoires in COVID-19 (TCRdb year 2020). For the wider study: Collaborator samples came from the United States, Italy and Spain and covered acute and convalescent phases of COVID-19. A de-identified subject ID, COVID-19 status, age in years and sex were almost always included in the sample metadata. Deeply sampled blood TCRbeta repertoires from subjects exposed to, actively infected with, or recovered from COVID-19 were included in the dataset. Where HLA class I and class II types were available, the types were taken from metadata supplied by the sample provider, not from assay-based typing. Samples were obtained from the ongoing ImmuneRACE study (first 160 participants) and from 1,200 or so subjects provided by 6 global collaborators. The repertoires were released in a freely available public database intended as a resource for research on the immune response to SARS-CoV-2. The prospective study material was composed of cDNA or gDNA derived from T cells, B-cell-depleted T cells, or PBMCs.

Whole blood was collected in K2EDTA tubes by collaborating institutions according to the institutions' own protocols. For TCRbeta analysis, collaborator samples were shipped as frozen whole blood, as isolated PBMCs, or as DNA extracted from either sample type. V lost 5 bases and J lost 6 bases, and the count of bases not matched to a germline gene is 7. The cysteine opens and the phenylalanine closes a CDR3 of 14 amino acids. The read is trimmed to its CDR3 DNA, 42 bases read in frame from base 1. Taken from the germline V gene (reference sequence), the CDR1 and CDR2 loops are LNHDA and SQIVND. Summary of the overall study and its limitations: The amount of clinical and demographic metadata varied by source and participant and was provided uncurated.

The immunoSEQ Assay, a bias-controlled multiplex PCR, was used to amplify TCRbeta CDR3 regions from genomic DNA. The published analysis was carried out like this. Within the assay, amplification of reference gene primers was used to estimate how many nucleated cells each sample contained. Sequence reads were collapsed and filtered to measure the absolute abundance of every unique TCRbeta CDR3 rearrangement. For each sample, productive Simpson clonality was calculated as the square root of Simpson's diversity index across productive rearrangements. TCRdb holds this immuneACCESS table with in-frame rearrangements only. Some clones are missing; in checked studies, unresolved V genes explain under half, and the rest has no known cause. V, J and clone size were drawn from that table, and D and trimming were deduced from the DNA. The table for this sample lists some 140,000 clones; about 90% of them were counted only once. The ten largest clones represent about 2.5% of the sample.

This clone was recorded once. Its target antigen remains unknown. Qualities for individual bases were not recorded, and no much larger clone is one base off. The receptor was derived from a man aged 50 or older with active COVID-19. The sequencing input was peripheral blood. This chain is built from TRBV19 and TRBJ1-5, and TRBD1 aligns with 7 junction nucleotides. The CDR3 region has the sequence CASSPQGYAQPQHF. The DNA sequence follows: TGTGCCAGTAGTCCACAGGGGTATGCTCAGCCCCAGCATTTT.